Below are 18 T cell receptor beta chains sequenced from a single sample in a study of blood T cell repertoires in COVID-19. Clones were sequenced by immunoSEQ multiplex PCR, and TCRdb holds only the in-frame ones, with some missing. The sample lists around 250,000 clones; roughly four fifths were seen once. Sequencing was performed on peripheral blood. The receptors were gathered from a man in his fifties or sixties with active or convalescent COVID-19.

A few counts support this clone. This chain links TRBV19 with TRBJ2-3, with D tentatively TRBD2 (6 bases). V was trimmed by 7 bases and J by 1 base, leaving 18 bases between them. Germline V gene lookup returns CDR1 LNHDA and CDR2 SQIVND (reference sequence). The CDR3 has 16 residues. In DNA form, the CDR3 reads TGTGCCAGTACAAGCACTGGCGGGGTTGGCACAGATACGCAGTATTTT. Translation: CASTSTGGVGTDTQYF.

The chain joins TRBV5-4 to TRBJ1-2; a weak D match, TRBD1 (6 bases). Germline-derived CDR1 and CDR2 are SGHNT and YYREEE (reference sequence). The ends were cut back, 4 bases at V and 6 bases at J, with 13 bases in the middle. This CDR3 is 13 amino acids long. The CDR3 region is CASSPQGIDGYTF. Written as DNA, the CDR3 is TGTGCCAGCAGCCCACAGGGAATCGATGGCTACACCTTC. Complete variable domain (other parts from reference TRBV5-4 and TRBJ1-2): ETGVTQSPTHLIKTRGQQVTLRCSSQSGHNTVSWYQQALGQGPQFIFQYYREEENGRGNFPPRFSGLQFPNYSSELNVNALELDDSALYLCASSPQGIDGYTFGSGTRLTVV.

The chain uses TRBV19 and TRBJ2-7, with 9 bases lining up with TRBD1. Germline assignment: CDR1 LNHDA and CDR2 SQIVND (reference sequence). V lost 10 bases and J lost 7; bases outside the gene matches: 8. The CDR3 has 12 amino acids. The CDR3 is CATQQGAKEQYF. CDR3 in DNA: TGTGCCACTCAACAGGGGGCGAAGGAGCAGTACTTC.

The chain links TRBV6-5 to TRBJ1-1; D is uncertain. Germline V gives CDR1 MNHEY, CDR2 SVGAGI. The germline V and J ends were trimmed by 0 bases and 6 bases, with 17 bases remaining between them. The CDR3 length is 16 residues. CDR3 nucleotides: TGTGCCAGCAGTTACTCATTGTTCAGGAGGAGCGCTGAAGCTTTCTTT. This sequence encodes CASSYSLFRRSAEAFF.

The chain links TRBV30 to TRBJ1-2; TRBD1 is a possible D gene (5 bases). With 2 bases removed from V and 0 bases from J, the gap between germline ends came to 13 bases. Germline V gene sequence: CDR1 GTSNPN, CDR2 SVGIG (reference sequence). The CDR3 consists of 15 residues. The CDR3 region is CAWSSSDRPNYGYTF. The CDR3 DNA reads TGTGCCTGGAGTTCTTCTGACAGACCTAACTATGGCTACACCTTC.

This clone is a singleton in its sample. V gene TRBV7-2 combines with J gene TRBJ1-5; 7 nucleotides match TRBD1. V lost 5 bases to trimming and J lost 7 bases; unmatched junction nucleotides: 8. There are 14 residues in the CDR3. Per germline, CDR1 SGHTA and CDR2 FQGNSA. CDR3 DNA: TGTGCCAGCAGCCACACAGGGGTGGGGCAGCCCCAGCATTTT. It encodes CASSHTGVGQPQHF.

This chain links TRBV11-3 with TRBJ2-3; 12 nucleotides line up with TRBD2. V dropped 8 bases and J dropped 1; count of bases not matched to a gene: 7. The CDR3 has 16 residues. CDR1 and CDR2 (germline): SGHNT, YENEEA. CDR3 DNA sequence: TGTGCCAGCGGCAGCAGACTAGCGGGGGGCACAGATACGCAGTATTTT. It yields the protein CASGSRLAGGTDTQYF.

The CDR3 is CASSIGQNTEAFF. Here the CDR3 DNA reads TGTGCCAGTAGTATAGGTCAGAACACTGAAGCTTTCTTT. V and J are TRBV19 and TRBJ1-1; D is uncertain. CDR1 and CDR2 from the germline V gene are LNHDA and SQIVND (reference sequence). The CDR3 is 13 amino acids. With 1 base removed from V and 1 base from J, the gap between germline ends came to 4 bases.

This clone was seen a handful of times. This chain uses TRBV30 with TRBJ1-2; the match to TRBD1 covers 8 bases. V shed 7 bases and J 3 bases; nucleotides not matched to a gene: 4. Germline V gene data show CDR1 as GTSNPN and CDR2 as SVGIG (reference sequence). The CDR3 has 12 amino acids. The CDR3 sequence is CASPTGDYGYTF. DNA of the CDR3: TGTGCCTCCCCGACAGGGGACTATGGCTACACCTTC.

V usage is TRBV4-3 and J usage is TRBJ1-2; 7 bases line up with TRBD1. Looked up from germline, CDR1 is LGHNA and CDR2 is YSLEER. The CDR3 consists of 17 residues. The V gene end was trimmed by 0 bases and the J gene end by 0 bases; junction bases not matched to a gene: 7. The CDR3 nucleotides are TGCGCCAGCAGCCAAGATCTTTTAAGGGGGCCTAACTATGGCTACACCTTC. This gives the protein CASSQDLLRGPNYGYTF.

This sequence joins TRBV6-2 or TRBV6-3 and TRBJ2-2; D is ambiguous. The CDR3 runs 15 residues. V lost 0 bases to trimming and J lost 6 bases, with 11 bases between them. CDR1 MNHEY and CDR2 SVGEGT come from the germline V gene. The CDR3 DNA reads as TGTGCCAGCAGTTACTCAGGAGTGGTTTCCGGGGAGCTGTTTTTT. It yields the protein CASSYSGVVSGELFF.

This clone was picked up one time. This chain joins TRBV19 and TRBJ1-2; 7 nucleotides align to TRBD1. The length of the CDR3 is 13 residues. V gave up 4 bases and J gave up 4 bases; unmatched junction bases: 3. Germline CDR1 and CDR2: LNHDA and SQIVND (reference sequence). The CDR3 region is CASSTTGSYGYTF. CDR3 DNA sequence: TGTGCCAGTAGTACGACAGGGTCCTATGGCTACACCTTC.

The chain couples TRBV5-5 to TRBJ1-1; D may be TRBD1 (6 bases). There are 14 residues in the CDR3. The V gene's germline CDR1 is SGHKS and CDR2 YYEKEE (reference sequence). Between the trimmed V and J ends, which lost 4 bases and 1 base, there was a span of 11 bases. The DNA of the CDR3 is TGTGCCAGCAGCCCTGGGGGCCCGAACACTGAAGCTTTCTTT. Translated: CASSPGGPNTEAFF.

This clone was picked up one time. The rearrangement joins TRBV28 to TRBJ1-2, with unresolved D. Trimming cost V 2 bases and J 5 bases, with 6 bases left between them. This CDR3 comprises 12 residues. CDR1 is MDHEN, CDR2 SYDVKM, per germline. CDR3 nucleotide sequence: TGTGCCAGCAGTTTAAACTTATATGGCTACACCTTC. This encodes CASSLNLYGYTF.

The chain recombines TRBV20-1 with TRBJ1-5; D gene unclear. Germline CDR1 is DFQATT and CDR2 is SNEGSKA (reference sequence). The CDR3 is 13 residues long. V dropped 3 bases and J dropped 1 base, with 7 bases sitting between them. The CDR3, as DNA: TGCAGTGCTAGTACGGGGAGCAATCAGCCCCAGCATTTT. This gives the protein CSASTGSNQPQHF.

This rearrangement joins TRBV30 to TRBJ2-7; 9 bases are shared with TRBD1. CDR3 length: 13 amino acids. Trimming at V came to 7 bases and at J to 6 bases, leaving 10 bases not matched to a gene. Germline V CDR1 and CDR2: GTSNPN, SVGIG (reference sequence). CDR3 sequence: CASRGQGFGEQYF. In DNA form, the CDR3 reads TGTGCCTCACGGGGACAGGGTTTCGGCGAGCAGTACTTC.

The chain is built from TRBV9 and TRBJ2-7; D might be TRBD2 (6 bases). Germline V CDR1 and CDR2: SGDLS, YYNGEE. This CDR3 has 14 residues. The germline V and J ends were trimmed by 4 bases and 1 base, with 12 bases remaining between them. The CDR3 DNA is TGTGCCAGCAGCACGGGGGATAGGTCCTACGAGCAGTACTTC. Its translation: CASSTGDRSYEQYF.

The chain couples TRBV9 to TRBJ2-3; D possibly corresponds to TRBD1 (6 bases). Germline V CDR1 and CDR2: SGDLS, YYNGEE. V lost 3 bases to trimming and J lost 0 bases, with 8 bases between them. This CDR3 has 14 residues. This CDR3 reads CASSEGTSTDTQYF. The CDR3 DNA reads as TGTGCCAGCAGCGAGGGGACAAGCACAGATACGCAGTATTTT.